This T cell receptor beta chain emerged from a study of T cell responses to AZD1222 COVID-19 vaccine. Profiling relied on immunoSEQ multiplex PCR, and the TCRdb table lists in-frame clones only, not all of them. The sample carries roughly 140,000 clones, 75% to 90% recorded once. Remarks on this clone: Its antigen remains unknown.

The CDR3 consists of 13 residues. Trimming took 2 bases from V and 10 from J, leaving 9 bases between them. The germline CDR1 and CDR2 sequences are MRHNA and SNTAGT. Study findings and constraints: The span of vaccine-associated CD4 TCRs extended across spike, with dominance at 160-218 and 743-854.

The TCR comes from an adult in good health. V usage is TRBV6-4 and J usage is TRBJ1-6; D call uncertain. This sample comprised peripheral blood, obtained on day 0 of AZD1222 vaccination. The CDR3 nucleotides are TGTGCCAGCAGTGACAGGGATAGCTCACCCCTCCACTTT. It translates to CASSDRDSSPLHF.